The 2 T cell receptor beta chains reported below all come from one sample, sequenced in a study of patients and donors after allogeneic stem cell transplantation. TCRdb reprocessed the RT-PCR reads via MiXCR and lists one record per CDR3 protein. The table includes some 960,000 distinct CDR3 sequences, about 20% detected once. The sample taken for sequencing was blood, either unsorted or a sorted T cell fraction (not recorded which). The receptors originated from a human donor who was either an allogeneic HSCT recipient or a stem cell or donor lymphocyte infusion donor (not recorded which). It is not recorded whose cells these are; they may come from a transplant donor.

The chain uses TRBV5-1 and TRBJ2-1; no clear D. Trimming removed 1 base from V and 0 bases from J, with 11 bases in between. Germline V CDR1 and CDR2: SGHRS, YFSETQ. The CDR3 covers 16 residues. The CDR3: CASSLNRIASYNEQFF. DNA of the CDR3: TGCGCCAGCAGCTTGAACCGGATAGCCTCCTACAATGAGCAGTTCTTC.

The genes are TRBV7-2 and TRBJ2-7; D call uncertain. Trimming took 5 bases from V and 2 from J, leaving 10 bases between them. CDR1 is SGHTA, CDR2 FQGNSA, per germline. The CDR3 loop spans 13 amino acids. CDR3 sequence reads: CASSANRPYEQYF. The CDR3 DNA sequence: TGTGCCAGCAGCGCTAATCGGCCCTACGAGCAGTACTTC.